This is a list of T cell receptor beta chains from one sample in a study of blood T cell repertoires in COVID-19. Assay used: immunoSEQ multiplex PCR; TCRdb lists only in-frame clones, some missing. Among roughly 250,000 clones, 83% were seen once, and the ten largest hold around 5.9%. The sequenced sample consisted of peripheral blood. These receptors came from a human donor in a cohort sampled during active COVID-19. CDR3s include the opening cysteine and the closing phenylalanine or tryptophan. The D gene is left open where the match is weak. The size field is filled for only some rows; it gives once, few, many or a size class.

V	size	D	J	DNA	CDR3
TRBV7-2	.	.	TRBJ2-7	TGTGCCAGCAGCCGGGAATACGAGCAGTACTTC	CASSREYEQYF
TRBV11-2	.	TRBD1	TRBJ2-3	TGTGCCAGCAGCGCTCGACAGGGGTGGCAAAATACGCAGTATTTT	CASSARQGWQNTQYF
TRBV28	.	TRBD1	TRBJ2-7	TGTGCCAGCTCGATCGGACAGGCGACCTACGAGCAGTACTTC	CASSIGQATYEQYF
TRBV5-4	few	TRBD1	TRBJ2-7	TGTGCCAGCAGGTCACAGGGGTCCTACGAGCAGTACTTC	CASRSQGSYEQYF
TRBV6-5	.	.	TRBJ2-3	TGTGCCACCACCACCGGATGGGCGACAGATACGCAGTATTTT	CATTTGWATDTQYF
TRBV7-9	.	.	TRBJ1-2	TGTGCCAGCAGCTCAGGGCAGGGGTCAGCTGGCTACACCTTC	CASSSGQGSAGYTF
TRBV5-1	once	.	TRBJ2-2	TGCGCCAGCAGCCCAGGACTGAACACCGGGGAGCTGTTTTTT	CASSPGLNTGELFF
TRBV4-2	.	TRBD1	TRBJ2-1	TGTGCCAGCAGCCAAGGGGGACAGGGTCATAATGAGCAGTTCTTC	CASSQGGQGHNEQFF
TRBV2	.	TRBD1	TRBJ1-1	TGTGCCAGCACCTTGACAGGGGTAGATACTGAAGCTTTCTTT	CASTLTGVDTEAFF
TRBV2	.	TRBD1	TRBJ2-1	TGTGCCAGCAGTGGACAGGGGGAATATGAGCAGTTCTTC	CASSGQGEYEQFF
TRBV3-1/TRBV3-2	.	.	TRBJ2-3	TGTGCCAGCAGCCAAGTTAGCGCGACAGATACGCAGTATTTT	CASSQVSATDTQYF
TRBV20-1	.	.	TRBJ1-1	TGCAGAGCTAGTAAAGCGTCGAACACTGAAGCTTTCTTT	CRASKASNTEAFF
TRBV3-1/TRBV3-2	.	TRBD1	TRBJ1-2	TGTGCCAGCAGCCCCTCTGACAGGGGGCTTGGCTATGGCTACACCTTC	CASSPSDRGLGYGYTF
TRBV5-1	.	.	TRBJ2-1	TGCGCCAGCAGCTTTACAGGGTACAATGAGCAGTTCTTC	CASSFTGYNEQFF
TRBV2	.	TRBD1	TRBJ2-7	TGTGCCAGCAGCACCGGGACAGGGGATTACGAGCAGTACTTC	CASSTGTGDYEQYF
TRBV4-1	medium-sized	.	TRBJ1-4	TGCGCCAGCAGCTCAGGGGACCTGAACAAGGGCGAACTGTTTTTT	CASSSGDLNKGELFF
TRBV11-3	.	TRBD2	TRBJ2-1	TGTGCCAGCAGCTTAGGACTAGCGGGGTCCTCCAAGCCGTATAATGAGCAGTTCTTC	CASSLGLAGSSKPYNEQFF
TRBV24-1	.	TRBD1	TRBJ2-6	TGTGCCACCAGTGATTCCGGGACAGAAAACCCTGGGGCCAACGTCCTGACTTTC	CATSDSGTENPGANVLTF
TRBV7-6	.	.	TRBJ1-5	TGTGCCAGCAGCCAGATATCGCAGCCCCAGCATTTT	CASSQISQPQHF
TRBV30	.	.	TRBJ1-6	TGTGCCTGGAGTGGTGCGCACTATAATTCACCCCTCCACTTT	CAWSGAHYNSPLHF
TRBV28	.	.	TRBJ1-1	TGTGCCAGCAGTTTACCCCGCCGAGAGGCTGAAGCTTTCTTT	CASSLPRREAEAFF
TRBV18	few	.	TRBJ1-1	TGTGCCAGCTCACCCTTTCTCGAGGACACTGAAGCTTTCTTT	CASSPFLEDTEAFF
TRBV27	.	.	TRBJ2-7	TGTGCCACCTACTCAGAGGGCAGACCCTACGAGCAGTACTTC	CATYSEGRPYEQYF
TRBV18	.	TRBD2	TRBJ2-1	TGTGCCAGCTCACCACCGCTAGCGGGGGCCACATACAATGAGCAGTTCTTC	CASSPPLAGATYNEQFF
TRBV5-5	.	.	TRBJ2-3	TGTGCCAGCAGCCCACCCTCAGGCACAGATACGCAGTATTTT	CASSPPSGTDTQYF
TRBV18	.	TRBD1	TRBJ1-1	TGTGCCAGCTCCGCCGGGACAGGGCCTGAAGCTTTCTTT	CASSAGTGPEAFF
TRBV5-1	.	TRBD2	TRBJ2-3	TGCGCCAGCAGCTCTGGACTAGCGGAATCAGATACGCAGTATTTT	CASSSGLAESDTQYF
TRBV19	.	.	TRBJ1-1	TGTGCCAGTAGTATTCAGAACACTGAAGCTTTCTTT	CASSIQNTEAFF
TRBV7-2	.	.	TRBJ2-4	TGTGCCAGCAGCTCCCAAGCGGGCCTAGCCAAAAACATTCAGTACTTC	CASSSQAGLAKNIQYF
TRBV2	.	.	TRBJ2-1	TGTGCCAGCATGGGGCGACGCGGGATTAGCGATGAGCAGTTCTTC	CASMGRRGISDEQFF
TRBV5-4	.	TRBD2	TRBJ2-3	TGTGCCAGCAGCCGTCCGGCGGGGGGCACAGATACGCAGTATTTT	CASSRPAGGTDTQYF
TRBV9	few	.	TRBJ1-1	TGTGCCAGCAGCGTAGGGAGGGAATACACTGAAGCTTTCTTT	CASSVGREYTEAFF
TRBV19	.	TRBD2	TRBJ2-1	TGTGCCAGTAGTACTAGCGGGAGGGCCATCTACAATGAGCAGTTCTTC	CASSTSGRAIYNEQFF
TRBV19	.	.	TRBJ2-7	TGTGCCAGTAGTATAGGTACAGCCTACGAGCAGTACTTC	CASSIGTAYEQYF
TRBV28	.	TRBD2	TRBJ2-7	TGTGCCAGCAGTAGGCCGGGACTAGCCGATAATTCCTACGAGCAGTACTTC	CASSRPGLADNSYEQYF
TRBV6-5	.	.	TRBJ2-1	TGTGCCAGCAGTTACGCACAGGGTGGTAATGAGCAGTTCTTC	CASSYAQGGNEQFF
TRBV5-1	once	.	TRBJ2-3	TGCGCCAGCAGCTTGGCCCTTTTCCCGAGAGCTTCAGATACGCAGTATTTT	CASSLALFPRASDTQYF
TRBV6-5	.	.	TRBJ2-1	TGTGCCAGCAGCAGCGGGACAGGCAATGAGCAGTTCTTC	CASSSGTGNEQFF
TRBV15	.	.	TRBJ1-1	TGTGCCACCAGCAGGGGGGGATTGGAAGCTTTCTTT	CATSRGGLEAFF
TRBV19	.	.	TRBJ1-2	TGTGCCAGTAGTAAGGGAGGAGCGAACTATGGCTACACCTTC	CASSKGGANYGYTF
TRBV5-1	.	TRBD1	TRBJ2-5	TGCGCCAGCAGCACGCTGGACAGGCAAGAGACCCAGTACTTC	CASSTLDRQETQYF
TRBV9	.	.	TRBJ2-4	TGTGCCAGCAGCGTAGCGGCTTCAGGGGCCAAAAACATTCAGTACTTC	CASSVAASGAKNIQYF
TRBV28	.	TRBD2	TRBJ2-7	TGTGCCAGCACCGGGACTAGCGGGAGGTACGAGCAGTACTTC	CASTGTSGRYEQYF
TRBV27	.	TRBD2	TRBJ2-3	TGTGCCAGCAGTTTTAGACTAGCGGGGGTACCAGATACGCAGTATTTT	CASSFRLAGVPDTQYF
TRBV30	.	TRBD1	TRBJ1-5	TGTGCCTGGAGTGGAAACAGGGGCTATCAGCCCCAGCATTTT	CAWSGNRGYQPQHF
TRBV6-5	.	.	TRBJ1-2	TGTGCCAGCCACCGGAAAGGGGTTAACTATGGCTACACCTTC	CASHRKGVNYGYTF